This T cell receptor beta chain was obtained from a study of CD8 T cells in Susac syndrome. Study-level results: TCR sequencing and HLA analysis covered a relatively small number of individuals.

With regard to this clonotype: Its antigen is unknown.

CDR3 length equals 19 residues. Trimming cost V 1 base and J 4 bases, with 24 bases left between them. CDR1 and CDR2 from the germline V gene are LGHNT and FRNRAP. It was with random hexamers that about 0.45 to 1 ug RNA was reverse transcribed. An immunoSEQ multiplex PCR generated amplified TCR beta CDR3 products spanning 54 Vbeta and 13 Jbeta. One entry per CDR3 protein results from TCRdb running MiXCR on the immunoSEQ multiplex PCR reads. The profile shows 350,000 to 550,000 distinct CDR3 sequences, 75% to 90% of them singletons. Sequencing of TCR beta, carried out with a high-throughput approach, was applied to CD8+ and CD4+ T cells from the blood. The patients serving as multiple sclerosis controls were treatment-naive. They had stable or active relapsing-remitting disease and fulfilled revised McDonald criteria.

This sequence originates from a human donor with multiple sclerosis. Sequencing input: CD8+ T cells from PBMCs. The chain joins TRBV12-5 to TRBJ2-3; D remains unclear. CDR3: CASGLATSNPPVPSDTQYF. Written as DNA, the CDR3 is TGTGCTAGTGGTTTGGCCACCTCTAATCCCCCTGTACCTTCAGATACGCAGTATTTT.